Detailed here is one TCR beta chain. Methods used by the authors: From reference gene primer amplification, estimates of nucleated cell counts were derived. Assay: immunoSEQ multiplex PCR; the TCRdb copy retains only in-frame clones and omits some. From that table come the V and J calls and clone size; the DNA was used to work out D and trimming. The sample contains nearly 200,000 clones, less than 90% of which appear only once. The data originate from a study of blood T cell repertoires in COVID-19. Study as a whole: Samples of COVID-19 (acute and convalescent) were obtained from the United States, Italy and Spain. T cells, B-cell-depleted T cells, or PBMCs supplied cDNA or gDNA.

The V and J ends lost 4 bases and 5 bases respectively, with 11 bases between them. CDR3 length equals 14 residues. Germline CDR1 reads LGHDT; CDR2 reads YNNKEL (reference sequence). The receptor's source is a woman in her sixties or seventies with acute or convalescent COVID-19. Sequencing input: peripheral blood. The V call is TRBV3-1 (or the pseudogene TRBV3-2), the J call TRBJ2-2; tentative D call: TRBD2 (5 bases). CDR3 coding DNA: TGTGCCAGCAGCCCAAGAGGGAGAACCGGGGAGCTGTTTTTT. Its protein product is CASSPRGRTGELFF.